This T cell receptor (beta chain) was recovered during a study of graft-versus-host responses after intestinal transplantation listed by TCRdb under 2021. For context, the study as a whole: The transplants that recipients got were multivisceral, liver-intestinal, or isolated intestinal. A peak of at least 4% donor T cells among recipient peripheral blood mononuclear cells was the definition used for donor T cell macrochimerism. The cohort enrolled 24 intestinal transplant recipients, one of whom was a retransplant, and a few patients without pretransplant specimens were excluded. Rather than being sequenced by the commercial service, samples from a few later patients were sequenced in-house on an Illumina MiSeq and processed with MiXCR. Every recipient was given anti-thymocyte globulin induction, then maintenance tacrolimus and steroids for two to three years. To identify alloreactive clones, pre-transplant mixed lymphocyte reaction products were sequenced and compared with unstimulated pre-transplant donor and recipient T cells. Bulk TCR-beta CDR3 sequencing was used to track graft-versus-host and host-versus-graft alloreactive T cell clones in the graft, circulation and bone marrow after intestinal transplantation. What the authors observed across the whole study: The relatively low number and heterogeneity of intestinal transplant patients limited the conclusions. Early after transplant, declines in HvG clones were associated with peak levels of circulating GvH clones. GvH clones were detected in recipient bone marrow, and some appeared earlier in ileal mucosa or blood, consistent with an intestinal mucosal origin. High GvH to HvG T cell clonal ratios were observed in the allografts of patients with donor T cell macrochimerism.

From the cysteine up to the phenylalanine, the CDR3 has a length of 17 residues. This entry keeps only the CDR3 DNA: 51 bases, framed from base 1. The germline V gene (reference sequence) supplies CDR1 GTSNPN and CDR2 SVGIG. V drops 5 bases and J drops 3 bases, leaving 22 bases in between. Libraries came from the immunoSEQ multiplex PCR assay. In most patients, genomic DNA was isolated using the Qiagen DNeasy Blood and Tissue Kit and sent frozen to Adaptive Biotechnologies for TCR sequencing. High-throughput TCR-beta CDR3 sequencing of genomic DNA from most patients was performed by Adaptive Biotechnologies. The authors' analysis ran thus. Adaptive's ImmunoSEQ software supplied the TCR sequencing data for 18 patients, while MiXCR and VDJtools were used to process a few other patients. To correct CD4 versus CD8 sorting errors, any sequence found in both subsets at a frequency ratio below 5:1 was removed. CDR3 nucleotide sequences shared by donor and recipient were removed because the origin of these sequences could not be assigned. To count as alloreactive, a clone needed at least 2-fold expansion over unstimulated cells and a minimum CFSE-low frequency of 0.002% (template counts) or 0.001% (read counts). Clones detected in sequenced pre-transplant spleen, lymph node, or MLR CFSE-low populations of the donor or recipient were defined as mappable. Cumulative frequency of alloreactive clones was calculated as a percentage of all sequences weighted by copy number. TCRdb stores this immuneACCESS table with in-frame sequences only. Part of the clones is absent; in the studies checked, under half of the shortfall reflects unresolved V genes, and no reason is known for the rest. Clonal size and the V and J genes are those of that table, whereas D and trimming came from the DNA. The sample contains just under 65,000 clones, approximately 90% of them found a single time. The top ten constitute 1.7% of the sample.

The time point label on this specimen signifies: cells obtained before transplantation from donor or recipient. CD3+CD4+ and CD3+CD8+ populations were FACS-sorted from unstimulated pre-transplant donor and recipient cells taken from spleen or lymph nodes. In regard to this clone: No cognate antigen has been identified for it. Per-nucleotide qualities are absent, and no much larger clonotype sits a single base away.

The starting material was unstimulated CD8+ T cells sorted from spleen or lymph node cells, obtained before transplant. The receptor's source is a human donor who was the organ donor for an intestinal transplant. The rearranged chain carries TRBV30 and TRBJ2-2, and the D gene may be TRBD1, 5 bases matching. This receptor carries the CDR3 CAWGAFQGGWDTGELFF. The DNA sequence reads TGTGCCTGGGGTGCCTTCCAGGGCGGTTGGGACACCGGGGAGCTGTTTTTT. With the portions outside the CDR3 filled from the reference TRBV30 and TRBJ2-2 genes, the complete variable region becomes SQTIHQWPATLVQPVGSPLSLECTVEGTSNPNLYWYRQAAGRGLQLLFYSVGIGQISSEVPQNLSASRPQDRQFILSSKKLLLSDSGFYLCAWGAFQGGWDTGELFFGEGSRLTVL.